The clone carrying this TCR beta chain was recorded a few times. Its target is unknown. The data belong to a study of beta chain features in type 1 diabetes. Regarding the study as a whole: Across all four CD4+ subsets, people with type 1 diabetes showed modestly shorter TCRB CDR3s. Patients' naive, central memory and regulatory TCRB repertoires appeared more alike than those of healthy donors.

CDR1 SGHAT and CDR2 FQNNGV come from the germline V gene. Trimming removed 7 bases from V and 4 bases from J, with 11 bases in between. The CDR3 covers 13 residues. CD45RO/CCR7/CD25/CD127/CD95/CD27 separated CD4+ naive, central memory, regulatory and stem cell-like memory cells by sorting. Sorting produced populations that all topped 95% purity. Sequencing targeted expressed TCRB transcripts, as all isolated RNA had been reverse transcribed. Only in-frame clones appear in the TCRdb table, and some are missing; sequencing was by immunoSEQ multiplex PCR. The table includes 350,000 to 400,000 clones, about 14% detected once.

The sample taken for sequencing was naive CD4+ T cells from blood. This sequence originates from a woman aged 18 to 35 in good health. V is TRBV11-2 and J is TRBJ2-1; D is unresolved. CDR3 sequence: CASTRVLYNEQFF. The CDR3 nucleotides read TGTGCCAGCACCCGGGTCCTATACAATGAGCAGTTCTTC.